This TCR beta chain originates from a study of blood T cell repertoires in COVID-19. Study as a whole: Both acute and convalescent COVID-19 samples were obtained from the United States, Italy and Spain. Sources were T cells, B-cell-depleted T cells, or PBMCs; the material itself was cDNA or gDNA.

This clone appeared once. The authors' processing: Amplifying reference gene primers gave estimates of nucleated cell counts. Profiled with immunoSEQ multiplex PCR; TCRdb holds only in-frame clones, not every one. Clone size and the V and J calls come from that table; the DNA yielded D and trimming. The sample gives roughly 32,000 clones, 93% of which show up once; over 0.7% is in the top ten. This clonotype originated in a male donor with active COVID-19. The sequenced sample consisted of peripheral blood.

CDR3 residues: CAWSGASGGYTF. CDR3 sequence (DNA): TGTGCCTGGAGTGGAGCATCGGGTGGCTACACCTTC. This rearrangement joins TRBV30 to TRBJ1-2; D is ambiguous. Trimming pared 1 base from V and 7 bases from J, leaving 10 bases between. The CDR3 totals 12 residues. Germline CDR1 is GTSNPN and CDR2 is SVGIG (reference sequence). Full variable domain (rest looked up from reference TRBV30 and TRBJ1-2): SQTIHQWPATLVQPVGSPLSLECTVEGTSNPNLYWYRQAAGRGLQLLFYSVGIGQISSEVPQNLSASRPQDRQFILSSKKLLLSDSGFYLCAWSGASGGYTFGSGTRLTVV.